This TCR beta chain was sequenced for a study of T-cell memory formation after mild COVID-19. Study-wide context: Most TCR clusters belonged to a single donor. Study findings and constraints: Some SARS-CoV-2-responding clones were already detected in memory before infection.

In regard to this clonotype: The antigen is not known.

TCRdb reprocessed the 5' RACE reads via MiXCR and lists one record per CDR3 protein. The sample has some 270,000 distinct CDR3 sequences; approximately 15% are singletons. Sequencing was carried out using PBMCs or a T cell subset sorted from them (not recorded which). This clonotype was obtained from an adult woman who had mild COVID-19 (a few samples of this study predate the infection). Cell type and time point are not known.

The CDR3 spells CASSPRIDLRRAFF. For the CDR3, the DNA is TGTGCCAGCAGCCCGAGGATCGATTTGCGGAGAGCTTTCTTT. The chain employs TRBV6-6 and TRBJ1-1; D remains unclear. The V and J ends lost 6 bases and 10 bases respectively, with 21 bases between them. From germline, CDR1 is MNHNY and CDR2 SVGAGI (reference sequence). This CDR3 is 14 amino acids long.